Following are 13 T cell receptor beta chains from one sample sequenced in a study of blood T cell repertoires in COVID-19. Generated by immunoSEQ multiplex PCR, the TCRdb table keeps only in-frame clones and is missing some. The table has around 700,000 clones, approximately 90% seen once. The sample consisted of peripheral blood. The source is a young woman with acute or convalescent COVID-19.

CDR3 nucleotides: TGCGCCAGCAGCCAAGGGCGTCAGACAACCGCTGAAGCTTTCTTT. Its translation: CASSQGRQTTAEAFF. The chain combines TRBV4-3 with TRBJ1-1; the D is unclear. The CDR3 spans 15 residues. Trimming took off 1 base at V and 6 bases at J, with 15 bases between the two ends. CDR1 LGHNA and CDR2 YSLEER come from the germline V gene.

CDR3: CASSYPGQGRDGYTF. The CDR3, as DNA: TGTGCCAGCAGCTACCCCGGACAGGGGAGAGATGGCTACACCTTC. The chain uses TRBV5-4 and TRBJ1-2, with 9 bases aligning to TRBD1. Germline V lookup: CDR1 SGHNT, CDR2 YYREEE (reference sequence). The J segment lost 6 bases and the V segment lost 3 bases, leaving 9 bases of the junction unmatched. CDR3 length: 15 residues.

The CDR3 loop is CASSPSMTAQGQPQHF. Here the CDR3 DNA reads TGCGCCAGCAGCCCTTCAATGACAGCGCAGGGGCAGCCCCAGCATTTT. The chain recombines TRBV4-3 with TRBJ1-5; a weak D match, TRBD1 (6 bases). The CDR3 has 16 residues. Germline-derived CDR1 and CDR2 are LGHNA and YSLEER. The V gene lost 4 bases and the J gene lost 7 bases, with 20 bases spanning the gap.

CDR3: CASSLGGGVYNEQFF. CDR3 coding DNA: TGTGCCAGCAGCTTAGGCGGGGGGGTCTACAATGAGCAGTTCTTC. The chain is built from TRBV5-6 and TRBJ2-1; 9 positions agree with TRBD2. Germline CDR1 reads SGHDT; CDR2 reads YYEEEE. There are 15 residues in the CDR3. V gave up 2 bases and J gave up 3 bases; unmatched junction bases: 3.

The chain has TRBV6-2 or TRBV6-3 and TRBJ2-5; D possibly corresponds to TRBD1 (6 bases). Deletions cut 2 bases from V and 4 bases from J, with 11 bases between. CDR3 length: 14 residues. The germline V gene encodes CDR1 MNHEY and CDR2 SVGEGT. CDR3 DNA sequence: TGTGCCAGCAGTTACCAAGGGGGTCCAGAGACCCAGTACTTC. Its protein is CASSYQGGPETQYF.

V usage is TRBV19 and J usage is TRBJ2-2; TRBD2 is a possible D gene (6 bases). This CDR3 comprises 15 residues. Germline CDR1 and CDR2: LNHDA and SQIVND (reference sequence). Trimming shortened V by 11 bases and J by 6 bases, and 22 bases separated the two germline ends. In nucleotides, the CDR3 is TGTGCCTCCCACCTTCGGGGGAGAGGGGCCGGGGAGCTGTTTTTT. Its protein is CASHLRGRGAGELFF. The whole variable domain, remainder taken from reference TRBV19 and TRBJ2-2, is DGGITQSPKYLFRKEGQNVTLSCEQNLNHDAMYWYRQDPGQGLRLIYYSQIVNDFQKGDIAEGYSVSREKKESFPLTVTSAQKNPTAFYLCASHLRGRGAGELFFGEGSRLTVL.

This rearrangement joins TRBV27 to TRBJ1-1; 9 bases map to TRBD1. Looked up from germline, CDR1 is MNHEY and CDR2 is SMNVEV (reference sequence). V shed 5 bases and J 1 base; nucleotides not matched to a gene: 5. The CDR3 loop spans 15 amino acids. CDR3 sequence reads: CASSEPGQGNTEAFF. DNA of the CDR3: TGTGCCAGCAGTGAACCGGGACAGGGGAACACTGAAGCTTTCTTT.

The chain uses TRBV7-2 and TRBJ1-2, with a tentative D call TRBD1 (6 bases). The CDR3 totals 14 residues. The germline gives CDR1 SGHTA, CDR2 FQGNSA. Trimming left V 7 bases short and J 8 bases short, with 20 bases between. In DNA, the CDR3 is TGTGCCAGCACCGGAGGGGGGGAGGTTGAAGGCTACACCTTC. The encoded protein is CASTGGGEVEGYTF.

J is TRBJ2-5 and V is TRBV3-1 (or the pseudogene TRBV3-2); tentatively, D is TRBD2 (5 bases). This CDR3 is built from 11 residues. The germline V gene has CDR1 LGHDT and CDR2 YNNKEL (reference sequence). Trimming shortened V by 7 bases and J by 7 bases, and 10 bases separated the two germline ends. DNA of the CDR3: TGTGCCAGCACCCTCGGAGGGACCCAGTACTTC. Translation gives CASTLGGTQYF.

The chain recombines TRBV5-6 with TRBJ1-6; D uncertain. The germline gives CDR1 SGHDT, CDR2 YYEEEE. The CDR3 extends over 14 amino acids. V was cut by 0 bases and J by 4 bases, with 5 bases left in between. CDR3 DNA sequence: TGTGCCAGCAGCTTGGTTCCTTATAATTCACCCCTCCACTTT. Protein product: CASSLVPYNSPLHF. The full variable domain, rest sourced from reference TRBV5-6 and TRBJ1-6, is DAGVTQSPTHLIKTRGQQVTLRCSPKSGHDTVSWYQQALGQGPQFIFQYYEEEERQRGNFPDRFSGHQFPNYSSELNVNALLLGDSALYLCASSLVPYNSPLHFGNGTRLTVT.

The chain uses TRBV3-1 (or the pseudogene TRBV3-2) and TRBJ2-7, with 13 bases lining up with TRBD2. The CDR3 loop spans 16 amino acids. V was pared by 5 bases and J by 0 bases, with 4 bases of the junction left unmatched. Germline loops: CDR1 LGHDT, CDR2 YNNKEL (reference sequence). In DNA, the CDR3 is TGTGCCAGCAGCGATACTAGCGGGGGGGCCTCCTACGAGCAGTACTTC. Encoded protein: CASSDTSGGASYEQYF.

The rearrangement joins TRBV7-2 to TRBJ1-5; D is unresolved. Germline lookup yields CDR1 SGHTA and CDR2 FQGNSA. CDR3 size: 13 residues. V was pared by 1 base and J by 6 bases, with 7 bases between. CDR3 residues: CASSLVFGQPQHF. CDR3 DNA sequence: TGTGCCAGCAGCTTAGTCTTCGGTCAGCCCCAGCATTTT.

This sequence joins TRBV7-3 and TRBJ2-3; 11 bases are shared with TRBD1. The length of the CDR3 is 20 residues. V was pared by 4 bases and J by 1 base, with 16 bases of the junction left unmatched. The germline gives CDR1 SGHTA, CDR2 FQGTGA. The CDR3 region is CASSYFGTGGGLDCTDTQYF. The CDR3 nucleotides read TGTGCCAGCAGCTACTTTGGGACAGGGGGGGGGTTGGACTGCACAGATACGCAGTATTTT. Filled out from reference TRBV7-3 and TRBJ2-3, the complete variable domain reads GAGVSQTPSNKVTEKGKYVELRCDPISGHTALYWYRQSLGQGPEFLIYFQGTGAADDSGLPNDRFFAVRPEGSVSTLKIQRTERGDSAVYLCASSYFGTGGGLDCTDTQYFGPGTRLTVL.